This paragraph reports one TCR beta chain. V dropped 1 base and J dropped 3 bases, with 21 bases sitting between them. This CDR3 spans 18 amino acids. Germline assignment: CDR1 MDHEN and CDR2 SYDVKM. The data derive from a study of shared clonotypes between healthy human individuals. CD4+ cells underwent separation, giving CD45RA+ naive and CD45RA-negative memory subsets. Measured with immunoSEQ multiplex PCR; TCRdb has only the in-frame clones, and not every one. The sample yields around 1,100,000 clones, approximately 77% seen once. This chain joins TRBV28 and TRBJ2-5; a possible D gene is TRBD2 (6 bases). The receptor was derived from a man aged 18 to 29 in good health. Some clones in this sample may be carry-over from other donors' samples. The sample comprised memory CD4+ T cells from PBMCs. Regarding subset: CD45RA-negative fraction. In nucleotides, the CDR3 is TGTGCCAGCAGTTTATTGGGTCCCGGAGCGGGTACCGAAGAGACCCAGTACTTC. It encodes CASSLLGPGAGTEETQYF.